This TCR beta chain was sequenced in a study of human T cells and chemical hapten exposure. Study-wide background: Each patch test put 0.01% DPC on the upper back, and results were read at 6 days.

Study-level results: Expanded TCR counts at PT1 went up together with patch test score, a positive correlation.

The germline V gene encodes CDR1 SGHTA and CDR2 FQGNSA. This CDR3 has 14 residues. Trimming stripped 5 bases from V and 0 bases from J, with 10 bases between. As for this clonotype: Its antigen is currently unknown.

Time point reported: patch test 3, about 24 weeks after DPC sensitization. Sample treatment: therapeutic diphenylcyclopropenone sensitization with weekly scalp DPC. Extraction of total RNA was performed on unfractionated whole blood. Authors' analysis steps: Sample TCR counts, which ranged from roughly 23,224 to 750,000, had a median of around 93,000. TCRdb independently ran MiXCR on the RACE reads; one entry per CDR3 protein. The V and J calls follow TCRdb's processing rather than the paper's. Here the sample spans 90,000 to 140,000 distinct CDR3 sequences, under 40% being singletons. The sample was whole blood, taken in connection with sensitization to the hapten diphenylcyclopropenone (DPC). V usage is TRBV7-2 and J usage is TRBJ1-1; no firm D call. This clonotype was sampled from a man in his forties with alopecia areata. Some clones in this sample may be carry-over from other donors' samples. Here the CDR3 DNA reads TGTGCCAGCAGCGCTTGGTCCTTGAACACTGAAGCTTTCTTT. Translation gives CASSAWSLNTEAFF.